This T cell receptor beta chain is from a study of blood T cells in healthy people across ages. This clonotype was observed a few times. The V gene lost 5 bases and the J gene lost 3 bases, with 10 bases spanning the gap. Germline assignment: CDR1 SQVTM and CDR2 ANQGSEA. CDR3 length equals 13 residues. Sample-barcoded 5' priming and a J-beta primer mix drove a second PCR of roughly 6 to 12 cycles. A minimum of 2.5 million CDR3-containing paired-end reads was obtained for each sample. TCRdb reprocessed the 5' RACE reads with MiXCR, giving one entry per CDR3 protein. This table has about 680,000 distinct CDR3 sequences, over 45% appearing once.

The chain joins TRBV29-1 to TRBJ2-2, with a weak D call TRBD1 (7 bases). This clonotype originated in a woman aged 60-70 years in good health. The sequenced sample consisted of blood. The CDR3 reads CSVLRGDTGELFF. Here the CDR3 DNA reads TGCAGCGTTCTCAGGGGGGACACCGGGGAGCTGTTTTTT.